This T cell receptor (beta chain) is from a study of T-cell reconstitution after alpha-beta-depleted transplantation in children. Findings and caveats of the study: Reportedly, only several hundred clones from non-depleted graft cells drove alpha-beta T-cell counts at about two months. It was surviving recipient T cells and thymic progenitors that gave some patients high TCRbeta diversity at day 60. T-cell numbers and diversity one year post-transplant derived largely from freshly generated T cells.

This clonotype showed up just a few times. Its antigen is unknown. Unique molecular identifiers were incorporated when the TCRbeta library was constructed. TCRdb recomputed calls from the PCR reads with MiXCR, one row per CDR3 protein. This table has some 310,000 distinct CDR3 sequences, roughly 21% appearing once. Looked up from germline, CDR1 is MGHRA and CDR2 is YSYEKL. CDR3 length: 16 amino acids. With V trimmed by 4 bases and J by 1 base, 7 bases remained unmatched. The chain links TRBV4-1 to TRBJ2-3, with 8 bases identical to TRBD2. The receptor was derived from a male patient younger than 18 who had a stem cell transplant for acute lymphoblastic leukemia, so the T cells may come from the graft donor. The sequencing used PBMCs, mostly from graft donor cells, collected 180 days after TCRalphabeta/CD19-depleted stem cell transplant. The CDR3 loop reads CASSRLAGLRTDTQYF. The CDR3 DNA follows: TGCGCCAGCAGCCGATTAGCGGGGCTCCGCACAGATACGCAGTATTTT.